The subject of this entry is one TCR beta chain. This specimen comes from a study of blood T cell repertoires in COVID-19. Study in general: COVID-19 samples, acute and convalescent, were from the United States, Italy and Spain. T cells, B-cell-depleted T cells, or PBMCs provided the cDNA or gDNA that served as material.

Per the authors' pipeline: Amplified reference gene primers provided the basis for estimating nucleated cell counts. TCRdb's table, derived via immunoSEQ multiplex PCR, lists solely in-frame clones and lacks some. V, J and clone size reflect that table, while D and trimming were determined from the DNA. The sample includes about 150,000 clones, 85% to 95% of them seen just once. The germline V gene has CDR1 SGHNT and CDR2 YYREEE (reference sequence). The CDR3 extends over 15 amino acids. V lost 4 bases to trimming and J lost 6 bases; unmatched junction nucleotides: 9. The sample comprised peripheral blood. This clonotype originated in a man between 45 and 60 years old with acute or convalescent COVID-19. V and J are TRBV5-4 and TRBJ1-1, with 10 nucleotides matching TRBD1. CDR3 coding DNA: TGTGCCAGCAGCGCACGACAGGGGGCTGTTTCTGAAGCTTTCTTT. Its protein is CASSARQGAVSEAFF.